This TCR beta chain was obtained from a study of cytomegalovirus exposure and HLA in healthy donors. Study-level points and caveats: Specificity for CMV antigens was confirmed in vitro for a few of the CMV-associated chains. Productive status was seen about 90% or about 30% of the time for most TCR beta V segments in an earlier analysis. Some V segments, including TRBV6-2 and TRBV6-3, were excluded as indistinguishable.

Both 60 Vbeta primers and 13 Jbeta primers went into the PCR. In the original processing: The authors later counted about 80 million unique TCR beta chains, roughly 11 million of them shared. Sequenced by immunoSEQ multiplex PCR; TCRdb stores in-frame clones only, minus some. The DNA was the basis for D and trimming; V, J and clone size are from that table. The repertoire holds more than 200,000 clones, with 65% to 90% as singletons. Trimming cost V 5 bases and J 1 base, with 14 bases left between them. The CDR3 has 15 residues. Germline lookup yields CDR1 MNHEY and CDR2 SMNVEV (reference sequence). The sample holds one count of this clone. The antigen remains undetermined.

The receptor was isolated from a girl aged 5 to 17 in good health and CMV-seronegative. The source material was PBMCs. The genes are TRBV27 and TRBJ2-5; unclear D gene. For the CDR3, the DNA is TGTGCCAGCAGTCCTACTATTAGGAGCCAAGAGACCCAGTACTTC. Amino acids: CASSPTIRSQETQYF.